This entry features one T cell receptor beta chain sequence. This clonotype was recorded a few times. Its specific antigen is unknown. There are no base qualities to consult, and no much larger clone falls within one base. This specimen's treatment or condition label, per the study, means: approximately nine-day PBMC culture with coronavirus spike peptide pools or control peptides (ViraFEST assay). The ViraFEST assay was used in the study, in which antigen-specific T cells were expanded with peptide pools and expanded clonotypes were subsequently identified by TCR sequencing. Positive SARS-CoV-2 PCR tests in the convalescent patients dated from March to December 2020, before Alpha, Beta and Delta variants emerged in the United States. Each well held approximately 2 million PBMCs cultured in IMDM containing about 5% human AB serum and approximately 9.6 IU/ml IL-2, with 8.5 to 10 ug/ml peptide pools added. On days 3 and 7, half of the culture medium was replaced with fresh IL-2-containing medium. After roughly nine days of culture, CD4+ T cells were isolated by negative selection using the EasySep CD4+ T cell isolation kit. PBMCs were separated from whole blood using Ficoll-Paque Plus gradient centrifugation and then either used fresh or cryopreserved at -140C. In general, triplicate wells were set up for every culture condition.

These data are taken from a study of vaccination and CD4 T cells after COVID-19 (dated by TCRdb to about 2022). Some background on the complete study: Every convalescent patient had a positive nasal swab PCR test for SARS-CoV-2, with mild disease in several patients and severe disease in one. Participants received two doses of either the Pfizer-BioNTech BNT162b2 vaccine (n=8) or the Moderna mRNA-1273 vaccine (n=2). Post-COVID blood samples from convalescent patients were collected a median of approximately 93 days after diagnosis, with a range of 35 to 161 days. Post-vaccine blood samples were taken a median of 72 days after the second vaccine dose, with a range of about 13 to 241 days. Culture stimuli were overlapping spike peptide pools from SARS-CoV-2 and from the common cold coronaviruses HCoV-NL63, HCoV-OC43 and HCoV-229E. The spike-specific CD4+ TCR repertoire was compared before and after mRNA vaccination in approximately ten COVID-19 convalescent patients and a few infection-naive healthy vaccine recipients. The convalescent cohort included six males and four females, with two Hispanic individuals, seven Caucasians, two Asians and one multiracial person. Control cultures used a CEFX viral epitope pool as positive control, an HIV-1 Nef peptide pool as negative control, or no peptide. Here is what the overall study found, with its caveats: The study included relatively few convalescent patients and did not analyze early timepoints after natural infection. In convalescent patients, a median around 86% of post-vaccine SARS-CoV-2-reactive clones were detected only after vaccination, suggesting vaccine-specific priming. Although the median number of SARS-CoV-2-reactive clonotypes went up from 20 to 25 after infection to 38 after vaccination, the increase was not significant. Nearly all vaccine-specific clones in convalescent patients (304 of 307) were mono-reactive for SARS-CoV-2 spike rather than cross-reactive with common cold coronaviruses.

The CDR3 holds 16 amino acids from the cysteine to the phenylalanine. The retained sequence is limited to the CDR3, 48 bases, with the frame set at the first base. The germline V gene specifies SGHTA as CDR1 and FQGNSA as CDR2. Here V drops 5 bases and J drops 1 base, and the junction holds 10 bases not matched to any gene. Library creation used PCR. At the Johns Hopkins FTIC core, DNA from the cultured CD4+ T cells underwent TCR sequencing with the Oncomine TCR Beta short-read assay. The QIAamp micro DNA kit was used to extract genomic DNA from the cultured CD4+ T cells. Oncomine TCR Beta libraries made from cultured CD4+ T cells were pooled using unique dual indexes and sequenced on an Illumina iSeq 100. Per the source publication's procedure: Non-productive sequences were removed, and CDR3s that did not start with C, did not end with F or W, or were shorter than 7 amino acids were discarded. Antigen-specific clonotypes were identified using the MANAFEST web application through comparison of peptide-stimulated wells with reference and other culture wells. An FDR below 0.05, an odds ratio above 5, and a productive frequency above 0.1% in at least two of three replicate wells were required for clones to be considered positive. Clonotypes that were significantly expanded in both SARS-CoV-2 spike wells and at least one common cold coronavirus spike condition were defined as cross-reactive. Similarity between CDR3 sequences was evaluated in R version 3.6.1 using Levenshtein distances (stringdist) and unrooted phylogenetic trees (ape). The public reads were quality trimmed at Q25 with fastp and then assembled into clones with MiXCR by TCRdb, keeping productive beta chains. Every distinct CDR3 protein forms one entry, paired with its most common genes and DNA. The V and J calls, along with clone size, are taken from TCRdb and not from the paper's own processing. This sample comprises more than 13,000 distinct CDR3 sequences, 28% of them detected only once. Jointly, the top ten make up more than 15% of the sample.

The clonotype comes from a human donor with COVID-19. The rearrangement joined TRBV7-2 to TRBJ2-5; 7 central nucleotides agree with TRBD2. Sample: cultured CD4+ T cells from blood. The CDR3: CASSLGRGRSQETQYF. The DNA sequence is TGTGCCAGCAGCCTAGGGAGGGGAAGGTCCCAAGAGACCCAGTACTTC.